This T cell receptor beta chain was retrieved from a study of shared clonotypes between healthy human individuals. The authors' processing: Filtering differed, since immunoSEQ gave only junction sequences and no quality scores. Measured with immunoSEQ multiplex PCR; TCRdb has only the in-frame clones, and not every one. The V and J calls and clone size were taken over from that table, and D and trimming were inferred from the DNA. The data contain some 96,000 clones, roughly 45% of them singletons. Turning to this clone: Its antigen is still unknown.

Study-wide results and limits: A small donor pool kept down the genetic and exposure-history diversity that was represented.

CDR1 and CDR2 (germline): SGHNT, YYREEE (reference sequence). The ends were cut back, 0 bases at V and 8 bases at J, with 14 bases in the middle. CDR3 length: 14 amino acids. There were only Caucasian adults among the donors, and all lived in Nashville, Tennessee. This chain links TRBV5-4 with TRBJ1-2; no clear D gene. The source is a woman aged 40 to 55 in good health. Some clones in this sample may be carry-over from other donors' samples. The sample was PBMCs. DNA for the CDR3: TGTGCCAGCAGCTTGGCTGCCCTCTTAGGGGGCTACACCTTC. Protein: CASSLAALLGGYTF.